The 23 T cell receptor beta chains below all came from one sample that was sequenced in a study of cytomegalovirus exposure and HLA in healthy donors. Some clones are missing from TCRdb's copy, which holds only in-frame ones; the method was immunoSEQ multiplex PCR. The table has approximately 150,000 clones, roughly 86% seen once. Sequencing input: PBMCs. These receptor sequences come from a man younger than 35 in good health and CMV-seropositive.

This chain joins TRBV5-4 and TRBJ2-7, with D maybe TRBD2 (6 bases). This CDR3 is built from 13 residues. V shed 10 bases and J shed 5 bases, with 19 bases lying between them. CDR1 SGHNT and CDR2 YYREEE come from the germline V gene (reference sequence). As DNA, the CDR3 is TGTGCCTTCGGGAGAGGGGTTCAGGACGAGCAGTACTTC. Its translation is CAFGRGVQDEQYF.

The rearrangement joins TRBV7-8 to TRBJ1-2; D remains ambiguous. V shed 5 bases and J shed 0 bases, with 13 bases lying between them. The CDR3 runs 15 residues. Germline V CDR1 and CDR2: SGHVS, FQNEAQ. The CDR3: CASSRGEVPNYGYTF. The CDR3 nucleotides read TGTGCCAGCAGCCGTGGGGAGGTTCCTAACTATGGCTACACCTTC.

The J gene is TRBJ2-5, the V gene TRBV6-1; the match to TRBD1 covers 8 bases. V was pared by 2 bases and J by 4 bases, with 0 bases of the junction left unmatched. The germline CDR1 and CDR2 sequences are MNHNS and SASEGT. The CDR3 has 13 residues. The CDR3 region has the DNA TGTGCCAGCAGTGAAACAGGGGGAGAGACCCAGTACTTC. It encodes CASSETGGETQYF.

This sequence joins TRBV29-1 and TRBJ1-4; perhaps TRBD1 as D (6 bases). The CDR3 covers 15 residues. In germline, CDR1 is SQVTM, CDR2 ANQGSEA. The germline V and J ends were trimmed by 5 bases and 0 bases, with 13 bases remaining between them. The CDR3 protein is CSVPTGPATNEKLFF. Written as DNA, the CDR3 is TGCAGCGTTCCCACAGGGCCTGCAACTAATGAAAAACTGTTTTTT.

The V and J genes are TRBV27 and TRBJ2-3; D perhaps matches TRBD2 (5 bases). V was clipped by 1 base and J by 6 bases, with 14 bases between them. Germline CDR1 is MNHEY and CDR2 is SMNVEV (reference sequence). There are 15 residues in the CDR3. CDR3 DNA: TGTGCCAGCAGTTTATATCTCGAGGGTGTCGATACGCAGTATTTT. The encoded protein is CASSLYLEGVDTQYF.

V usage is TRBV29-1 and J usage is TRBJ1-2, with D uncertain. The CDR3 loop spans 13 amino acids. Germline CDR1 reads SQVTM; CDR2 reads ANQGSEA. Between the trimmed V and J ends, which lost 5 bases and 0 bases, there was a span of 10 bases. CDR3 sequence (DNA): TGCAGCGTTCGCGGTTCAGCTAACTATGGCTACACCTTC. Encoded protein: CSVRGSANYGYTF.

This clone was found once. The genes are TRBV15 and TRBJ1-1; the D is unclear. V was cut by 0 bases and J by 0 bases, with 11 bases left in between. This CDR3 spans 16 amino acids. The germline CDR1 and CDR2 sequences are LNHNV and YYDKDF (reference sequence). CDR3 region: CATSREGKAVNTEAFF. The CDR3 DNA sequence: TGTGCCACCAGCAGAGAGGGTAAGGCGGTGAACACTGAAGCTTTCTTT.

The chain uses TRBV25-1 and TRBJ2-7, with 9 bases identical to TRBD2. The CDR3 totals 15 residues. With V trimmed by 2 bases and J by 0 bases, 2 bases remained unmatched. Germline CDR1 and CDR2: MGHDK and SYGVNS. In nucleotides, the CDR3 is TGTGCCAGCAGTGAACTAGCGGGGAACTCCTACGAGCAGTACTTC. Translated, it gives CASSELAGNSYEQYF.

A single count supports this clone. The rearrangement joins TRBV27 to TRBJ2-5, with D tentatively TRBD2 (6 bases). CDR3 length: 15 residues. Trimming removed 3 bases at V and 6 bases at J, with 17 bases between. Germline V gives CDR1 MNHEY, CDR2 SMNVEV (reference sequence). The CDR3 region has the DNA TGTGCCAGCAGTTTGGGGCAGGCGGGCGGGAAGACCCAGTACTTC. It specifies CASSLGQAGGKTQYF.

This clone appeared a few times. The chain joins TRBV30 to TRBJ1-2; D possibly corresponds to TRBD1 (6 bases). The CDR3 covers 13 residues. CDR1 and CDR2 (germline): GTSNPN, SVGIG (reference sequence). Deletions cut 0 bases from V and 8 bases from J, with 13 bases between. CDR3 residues: CAWSVHRTVGYTF. CDR3 bases: TGTGCCTGGAGTGTACACCGGACAGTCGGCTACACCTTC.

J is TRBJ2-1 and V is TRBV4-1, with 10 bases matching TRBD2. The CDR3 spans 16 residues. Germline V gene sequence: CDR1 MGHRA, CDR2 YSYEKL. V shed 0 bases, J shed 3 bases, and the junction held 2 bases outside the gene matches. CDR3 protein: CASSQEASGGYNEQFF. The CDR3 coding sequence is TGCGCCAGCAGCCAAGAAGCTAGCGGGGGCTACAATGAGCAGTTCTTC.

The sample holds one count of this clone. This chain connects TRBV28 to TRBJ2-7; tentative D call: TRBD1 (5 bases). CDR1 is MDHEN, CDR2 SYDVKM, per germline. The CDR3 length is 12 residues. V was clipped by 5 bases and J by 5 bases, with 10 bases between them. CDR3 region: CASSPRAHEQYF. CDR3 nucleotides: TGTGCCAGCAGTCCCAGGGCACACGAGCAGTACTTC.

The chain joins TRBV6-5 to TRBJ1-5, with no clear D. The CDR3 covers 13 residues. The V end lost 4 bases, the J end lost 5 bases, and 9 bases lay between the germline ends. Germline V gives CDR1 MNHEY, CDR2 SVGAGI. The CDR3 spells CASSWRVDQPQHF. DNA for the CDR3: TGTGCCAGCAGTTGGAGGGTAGATCAGCCCCAGCATTTT.

The chain employs TRBV18 and TRBJ2-3; 7 nucleotides match TRBD1. Losses at the gene ends were 8 bases for V and 3 bases for J; bases not matched to a gene: 8. CDR3 length: 14 residues. From germline, CDR1 is KGHSH and CDR2 LQKENI. CDR3 protein: CASARQGLTDTQYF. The CDR3 coding sequence is TGTGCCAGCGCTCGACAGGGTTTAACAGATACGCAGTATTTT.

The chain recombines TRBV11-3 with TRBJ2-7; TRBD1 aligns across 7 bases. The CDR3 is made up of 15 amino acids. V lost 1 base to trimming and J lost 2 bases; unmatched junction nucleotides: 5. In germline, CDR1 is SGHNT, CDR2 YENEEA. CDR3 in DNA: TGTGCCAGCAGCTTAGGGACAGGCTTCACCTACGAGCAGTACTTC. This encodes CASSLGTGFTYEQYF.

The J gene is TRBJ1-1, the V gene TRBV5-1, with a possible D match to TRBD1 (6 bases). The CDR3 is 16 amino acids. Germline CDR1 is SGHRS and CDR2 is YFSETQ. The V and J ends lost 0 bases and 2 bases respectively, with 14 bases between them. The CDR3, as DNA: TGCGCCAGCAGCTTGGGACCTAGGACAGAAAACACTGAAGCTTTCTTT. Its translation: CASSLGPRTENTEAFF.

This clone was observed a few times. The chain couples TRBV30 to TRBJ1-6; 11 bases line up with TRBD1. The V and J ends lost 3 bases and 8 bases, in that order; junction bases with no gene match: 6. The CDR3 runs 15 residues. Germline lookup yields CDR1 GTSNPN and CDR2 SVGIG (reference sequence). For the CDR3, the DNA is TGTGCCTGGAGGTCCCGGGACAGGGGGTATTCACCCCTCCACTTT. Its protein product is CAWRSRDRGYSPLHF. Full variable domain (missing parts from reference TRBV30 and TRBJ1-6): SQTIHQWPATLVQPVGSPLSLECTVEGTSNPNLYWYRQAAGRGLQLLFYSVGIGQISSEVPQNLSASRPQDRQFILSSKKLLLSDSGFYLCAWRSRDRGYSPLHFGNGTRLTVT.

The chain links TRBV6-5 to TRBJ1-2; 7 bases map to TRBD1. V lost 8 bases, J lost 5 bases, and 11 bases stayed unmatched. The CDR3 has 14 residues. Germline CDR1 is MNHEY and CDR2 is SVGAGI. The CDR3 nucleotides read TGTGCCAGCCGGCCAAGGGACAGATATTATGGCTACACCTTC. It codes for CASRPRDRYYGYTF.

Only one count was recorded for this clone. The chain carries TRBV6-6 and TRBJ2-4, with a weak D call TRBD2 (5 bases). CDR1 is MNHNY and CDR2 is SVGAGI in the germline V gene (reference sequence). CDR3 length equals 15 residues. The V gene lost 2 bases and the J gene lost 1 base, with 9 bases spanning the gap. This CDR3 reads CASSYGSSAKNIQYF. CDR3 bases: TGTGCCAGCAGTTACGGGTCTAGCGCCAAAAACATTCAGTACTTC.

The rearrangement uses TRBV25-1 and TRBJ2-3, with 9 bases lining up with TRBD2. Germline lookup yields CDR1 MGHDK and CDR2 SYGVNS. This CDR3 has 17 residues. Germline trimming cut 0 bases from V and 5 bases from J; bases unmatched to any gene: 9. The CDR3 DNA sequence: TGTGCCAGCAGTGAATATCGCTGGCGGGGGGGCCTAGATACGCAGTATTTT. Its protein product is CASSEYRWRGGLDTQYF.

The table lists this clone with a few counts. The chain combines TRBV15 with TRBJ2-7; 9 bases line up with TRBD1. The junction had 6 bases not matched to a gene; V was cut back by 3 bases and J by 9 bases. CDR1 and CDR2 from the germline V gene are LNHNV and YYDKDF (reference sequence). The CDR3 has 13 amino acids. Here the CDR3 DNA reads TGTGCCACCAGCAGTATGGACAGGGGAGCGCAGTACTTC. Residues: CATSSMDRGAQYF.

The genes are TRBV19 and TRBJ2-2; D might be TRBD1 (6 bases). Germline V gene lookup returns CDR1 LNHDA and CDR2 SQIVND (reference sequence). With 7 bases removed from V and 7 bases from J, the gap between germline ends came to 16 bases. The CDR3 is 14 residues long. The CDR3 bases are TGTGCCAGTACCATAGGGGGATCGGTCGGGGAGCTGTTTTTT. Translating it yields CASTIGGSVGELFF.

The rearrangement links TRBV11-2 to TRBJ2-3, with TRBD2 as a possible D gene (5 bases). This CDR3 region has 15 residues. The germline V gene has CDR1 SGHAT and CDR2 FQNNGV. V was trimmed by 2 bases and J by 5 bases, leaving 14 bases between them. The chain's CDR3 is CASSLSRAGGDTQYF. CDR3 DNA: TGTGCCAGCAGCTTAAGTCGGGCGGGCGGAGATACGCAGTATTTT.